The 20 T cell receptor beta chains in this list originate from one sample, sequenced in a study of blood T cell repertoires in COVID-19. Produced via immunoSEQ multiplex PCR; TCRdb's table is partial and in-frame only. The sample lists 130,000 to 150,000 clones, roughly four fifths occurring once. The source material was peripheral blood. All receptors come from a human donor with acute or convalescent COVID-19. The donor label of this sample is uncertain.

This clone has a handful of counts. V is TRBV5-6 and J is TRBJ1-1, with a possible D match to TRBD1 (5 bases). The germline V and J ends were trimmed by 0 bases and 0 bases, with 6 bases remaining between them. The CDR3 is 14 residues long. Germline V CDR1 and CDR2: SGHDT, YYEEEE. For the CDR3, the DNA is TGTGCCAGCAGCTTGGGGGGCTTGAACACTGAAGCTTTCTTT. Encoded protein: CASSLGGLNTEAFF.

V usage is TRBV7-9 and J usage is TRBJ1-4, with D possibly being TRBD1 (5 bases). The V and J ends lost 1 base and 13 bases respectively, with 7 bases between them. CDR3 length equals 11 residues. CDR1 and CDR2 (germline): SEHNR, FQNEAQ (reference sequence). The DNA for the CDR3 is TGTGCCAGCAGCTTAGACAGGCTACTGTTTTTT. Translated: CASSLDRLLFF.

The chain combines TRBV14 with TRBJ2-1; a weak D match, TRBD1 (6 bases). Germline lookup yields CDR1 SGHDN and CDR2 FVKESK. CDR3 length equals 14 residues. Trimming removed 4 bases from V and 8 bases from J, with 15 bases in between. CDR3 bases: TGTGCCAGCAGCCCTTGGGGGACAAAGGATGAGCAGTTCTTC. Its protein product is CASSPWGTKDEQFF.

This clone was found a few times. The rearrangement uses TRBV5-1 and TRBJ1-3; D not resolved. Trimming shortened V by 5 bases and J by 0 bases, and 6 bases separated the two germline ends. The CDR3 is made up of 13 amino acids. Germline V gives CDR1 SGHRS, CDR2 YFSETQ. The CDR3 here is CASRTDSGNTIYF. The DNA for the CDR3 is TGCGCCAGCAGAACAGACTCTGGAAACACCATATATTTT. Full variable domain (remainder filled in from reference TRBV5-1 and TRBJ1-3): KAGVTQTPRYLIKTRGQQVTLSCSPISGHRSVSWYQQTPGQGLQFLFEYFSETQRNKGNFPGRFSGRQFSNSRSEMNVSTLELGDSALYLCASRTDSGNTIYFGEGSWLTVV.

The chain is built from TRBV6-5 and TRBJ1-6, with D unresolved. This CDR3 is built from 14 residues. In germline, CDR1 is MNHEY, CDR2 SVGAGI. The V end was cut by 5 bases, the J end by 9 bases, with 14 bases between. DNA for the CDR3: TGTGCCAGCAGTCCCTCCGGGGTTAGTTCACCCCTCCACTTT. Protein: CASSPSGVSSPLHF.

This rearrangement joins TRBV10-2 to TRBJ1-1; a possible D gene is TRBD1 (6 bases). Trimming took off 1 base at V and 1 base at J, with 7 bases between the two ends. The germline CDR1 and CDR2 sequences are WSHSY and SAAADI. CDR3 length: 14 amino acids. The CDR3 DNA sequence: TGCGCCAGCAGTGAGTGGGGGCAGAACACTGAAGCTTTCTTT. Translated: CASSEWGQNTEAFF.

The V gene is TRBV2, the J gene TRBJ2-6, with 10 bases that match TRBD1. The CDR3 totals 16 residues. Looked up from germline, CDR1 is SNHLY and CDR2 is FYNNEI. Trimming took 6 bases from V and 2 from J; bases not matched to a gene: 4. The CDR3 reads CASSRQGAAGANVLTF. The DNA for the CDR3 is TGTGCCAGCAGCCGACAGGGGGCGGCTGGGGCCAACGTCCTGACTTTC.

The chain carries TRBV3-1 (or the pseudogene TRBV3-2) and TRBJ1-4, with 11 positions matching TRBD1. The CDR3 runs to 16 residues. In germline, CDR1 is LGHDT, CDR2 YNNKEL (reference sequence). V shed 3 bases, J shed 7 bases, and the junction held 7 bases outside the gene matches. The CDR3 loop is CASSQIPGQGGEKLFF. As DNA, the CDR3 is TGTGCCAGCAGCCAGATACCGGGACAGGGGGGTGAAAAACTGTTTTTT.

The chain couples TRBV7-9 to TRBJ1-2; D remains unclear. This CDR3 is built from 13 residues. Germline V gene lookup returns CDR1 SEHNR and CDR2 FQNEAQ (reference sequence). The ends were cut back, 2 bases at V and 5 bases at J, with 9 bases in the middle. CDR3 bases: TGTGCCAGCAGCTTACTCGGGGAATATGGCTACACCTTC. It encodes CASSLLGEYGYTF.

This CDR3 reads CASSPDRGYGYTF. The CDR3 nucleotides read TGTGCCAGCAGTCCGGACAGGGGGTATGGCTACACCTTC. This chain uses TRBV6-5 with TRBJ1-2; the match to TRBD1 covers 10 bases. Germline assignment: CDR1 MNHEY and CDR2 SVGAGI. This CDR3 has 13 residues. Trimming took 5 bases from V and 5 from J; bases not matched to a gene: 2.

This clone was seen just once. This chain uses TRBV7-3 with TRBJ2-3, with 7 bases aligning to TRBD1. V was pared by 5 bases and J by 3 bases, with 14 bases of the junction left unmatched. Germline V gene sequence: CDR1 SGHTA, CDR2 FQGTGA. This CDR3 region has 17 residues. This chain's CDR3 is CASSLWGGQVPTDTQYF. CDR3 DNA sequence: TGTGCCAGCAGCCTCTGGGGCGGACAGGTCCCTACAGATACGCAGTATTTT.

This rearrangement joins TRBV7-2 to TRBJ2-3, with D perhaps TRBD2 (6 bases). CDR3 length equals 15 residues. The V gene lost 6 bases and the J gene lost 4 bases, with 17 bases spanning the gap. The germline gives CDR1 SGHTA, CDR2 FQGNSA. CDR3 nucleotides: TGTGCCAGCAGTGCGGGATTTTTAGGGGCAGATACGCAGTATTTT. It codes for CASSAGFLGADTQYF. Full variable domain (missing parts from reference TRBV7-2 and TRBJ2-3): GAGVSQSPSNKVTEKGKDVELRCDPISGHTALYWYRQSLGQGLEFLIYFQGNSAPDKSGLPSDRFSAERTGGSVSTLTIQRTQQEDSAVYLCASSAGFLGADTQYFGPGTRLTVL.

The CDR3 region is CASSVAGNGYTF. Written as DNA, the CDR3 is TGTGCCAGCAGCGTAGCCGGGAATGGCTACACCTTC. V is TRBV9 and J is TRBJ1-2; D ambiguous. The CDR3 runs to 12 residues. The V end lost 0 bases, the J end lost 6 bases, and 6 bases lay between the germline ends. Germline CDR1 and CDR2: SGDLS and YYNGEE.

This clone was observed once. The gene calls are TRBV5-1 and TRBJ1-1; 8 nucleotides match TRBD1. The CDR3 length is 15 residues. The germline V gene encodes CDR1 SGHRS and CDR2 YFSETQ. V was clipped by 4 bases and J by 5 bases; unmatched bases: 10. The CDR3 sequence is CASSQRTGTQTEAFF. For the CDR3, the DNA is TGCGCCAGCAGCCAAAGGACAGGGACGCAGACTGAAGCTTTCTTT. Supplemented by reference TRBV5-1 and TRBJ1-1, the full variable domain reads KAGVTQTPRYLIKTRGQQVTLSCSPISGHRSVSWYQQTPGQGLQFLFEYFSETQRNKGNFPGRFSGRQFSNSRSEMNVSTLELGDSALYLCASSQRTGTQTEAFFGQGTRLTVV.

The rearrangement uses TRBV19 and TRBJ1-2, with TRBD1 matching over 7 bases. The length of the CDR3 is 14 residues. Unmatched junction bases numbered 16, after V lost 10 bases and J lost 8 bases. Germline assignment: CDR1 LNHDA and CDR2 SQIVND (reference sequence). CDR3 nucleotides: TGTGCCACAACCAGCACAGGGGATTCAGGGGGCTACACCTTC. This sequence encodes CATTSTGDSGGYTF.

The CDR3 sequence is CASSLINSPYEQYV. The DNA for the CDR3 is TGTGCCAGCAGCTTAATTAACTCTCCCTACGAGCAGTACGTC. The gene calls are TRBV7-9 and TRBJ2-7; D not certain. The CDR3 is 14 residues long. V shed 2 bases and J shed 2 bases, with 10 bases lying between them. Germline loops: CDR1 SEHNR, CDR2 FQNEAQ (reference sequence).

This chain connects TRBV18 to TRBJ1-1, with TRBD1 matching 7 bases. Looked up from germline, CDR1 is KGHSH and CDR2 is LQKENI. The length of the CDR3 is 14 residues. V shed 4 bases, J shed 2 bases, and the junction held 4 bases outside the gene matches. Here the CDR3 reads CASSLDRYNTEAFF. DNA for the CDR3: TGTGCCAGCTCACTGGACAGGTACAACACTGAAGCTTTCTTT.

The table lists this clone with a count of one. The CDR3 reads CASSIGRQGNQPQHF. The CDR3 nucleotides read TGTGCCAGTAGTATAGGGCGACAGGGCAATCAGCCCCAGCATTTT. The V and J genes are TRBV19 and TRBJ1-5; a weak D match, TRBD1 (6 bases). The V end lost 1 base, the J end lost 2 bases, and 9 bases lay between the germline ends. Germline V gives CDR1 LNHDA, CDR2 SQIVND (reference sequence). The CDR3 runs 15 residues.

The J gene is TRBJ1-4, the V gene TRBV4-1; 7 bases map to TRBD1. The germline V gene has CDR1 MGHRA and CDR2 YSYEKL. CDR3 length equals 14 residues. V dropped 3 bases and J dropped 8; count of bases not matched to a gene: 6. The CDR3 is CASSQNRGDEKLFF. The CDR3 DNA is TGCGCCAGCAGCCAGAACAGGGGAGACGAAAAACTGTTTTTT.

The chain employs TRBV2 and TRBJ1-6; 10 bases match TRBD1. The CDR3 is 14 residues long. Germline CDR1 SNHLY, CDR2 FYNNEI. With V trimmed by 10 bases and J by 7 bases, 7 bases remained unmatched. CDR3 sequence (DNA): TGTGCCACCGATTTGGACAGGGGGAATTCACCCCTCCACTTT. This sequence encodes CATDLDRGNSPLHF. Together with reference TRBV2 and TRBJ1-6, the CDR3 gives the full variable domain: EPEVTQTPSHQVTQMGQEVILRCVPISNHLYFYWYRQILGQKVEFLVSFYNNEISEKSEIFDDQFSVERPDGSNFTLKIRSTKLEDSAMYFCATDLDRGNSPLHFGNGTRLTVT.